Listed below are T cell receptor beta chains from one sample, sequenced in a study of blood T cell repertoires in COVID-19. Repertoires were generated with immunoSEQ multiplex PCR, while TCRdb's copy carries only in-frame clones and drops some. In the table there are 150,000 to 200,000 clones, just over 85% of which are singletons. Sequencing was performed on peripheral blood. Source of these receptors: a man aged 60 to 75 with acute or convalescent COVID-19. Both conserved end residues are part of each CDR3. The order of the fields is CDR3 protein, CDR3 DNA, D gene, V gene, J gene, clone size. The D gene is left open where the match is weak. A clone size is listed for some rows: how often the clone was seen (once, few, many), or a class if it is expanded.

CDR3: CATSDQTSEQFF
DNA: TGTGCCACCAGTGACCAGACTAGTGAGCAGTTCTTC
D: .
V: TRBV24-1
J: TRBJ2-1
size: few

CDR3: CASSLTGAPNTEAFF
DNA: TGTGCCAGCAGCTTGACAGGGGCGCCGAACACTGAAGCTTTCTTT
D: TRBD1
V: TRBV11-3
J: TRBJ1-1
size: .

CDR3: CASGRTGRETQYF
DNA: TGTGCCAGCGGCAGGACAGGAAGAGAGACCCAGTACTTC
D: TRBD1
V: TRBV9
J: TRBJ2-5
size: .

CDR3: CASSLTSSQETQYF
DNA: TGCGCCAGCAGCTTGACTAGCAGCCAAGAGACCCAGTACTTC
D: .
V: TRBV5-1
J: TRBJ2-5
size: .

CDR3: CASSLPGRGRAEAFF
DNA: TGTGCCAGCAGTTTACCGGGCAGGGGGCGGGCTGAAGCTTTCTTT
D: TRBD1
V: TRBV28
J: TRBJ1-1
size: .

CDR3: CASSSGTSGSTGELFF
DNA: TGCGCCAGCAGCTCGGGGACTAGCGGGAGCACCGGGGAGCTGTTTTTT
D: TRBD2
V: TRBV5-1
J: TRBJ2-2
size: once

CDR3: CASSLTPGTRNTEAFF
DNA: TGTGCCAGCAGCCTAACGCCCGGGACAAGGAACACTGAAGCTTTCTTT
D: .
V: TRBV7-6
J: TRBJ1-1
size: .

CDR3: CASSPRLAGSYNEQFF
DNA: TGTGCCAGCTCCCCTAGACTAGCGGGGTCATACAATGAGCAGTTCTTC
D: TRBD2
V: TRBV18
J: TRBJ2-1
size: .

CDR3: CASSLGNRGRAGELFF
DNA: TGTGCCAGCAGCCTAGGAAACAGGGGAAGGGCCGGGGAGCTGTTTTTT
D: TRBD1
V: TRBV9
J: TRBJ2-2
size: few

CDR3: CASSASTGGWSSPLHF
DNA: TGTGCCAGCAGTGCGTCGACAGGGGGCTGGAGTTCACCCCTCCACTTT
D: TRBD1
V: TRBV6-2/TRBV6-3
J: TRBJ1-6
size: few

CDR3: CASSEWGQGQDTQYF
DNA: TGTGCCAGCAGTGAGTGGGGACAGGGGCAAGATACGCAGTATTTT
D: TRBD1
V: TRBV2
J: TRBJ2-3
size: .

CDR3: CASSLGGSRSAHEQYF
DNA: TGTGCCAGCAGTTTAGGTGGGTCTAGGAGTGCCCACGAGCAGTACTTC
D: .
V: TRBV28
J: TRBJ2-7
size: many

CDR3: CASSLYPPQVNTEAFF
DNA: TGTGCCAGCAGCTTATACCCCCCGCAGGTGAACACTGAAGCTTTCTTT
D: .
V: TRBV7-9
J: TRBJ1-1
size: .

CDR3: CASRMTGTNSPLHF
DNA: TGTGCCAGTCGGATGACAGGGACTAATTCACCCCTCCACTTT
D: TRBD1
V: TRBV19
J: TRBJ1-6
size: .

CDR3: CASTRGGADQETQYF
DNA: TGTGCCAGCACCCGAGGAGGGGCAGACCAAGAGACCCAGTACTTC
D: .
V: TRBV6-5
J: TRBJ2-5
size: .

CDR3: CASSSGLSGNTIYF
DNA: TGTGCCAGCAGTTCAGGGCTCTCTGGAAACACCATATATTTT
D: .
V: TRBV27
J: TRBJ1-3
size: .

CDR3: CASKTGTSQGDGYTF
DNA: TGCGCCAGTAAAACTGGGACATCCCAAGGGGATGGCTACACCTTC
D: .
V: TRBV5-1
J: TRBJ1-2
size: .

CDR3: CASSVAPAGGEDTQYF
DNA: TGTGCCAGCAGCGTAGCCCCTGCGGGAGGGGAAGATACGCAGTATTTT
D: TRBD2
V: TRBV9
J: TRBJ2-3
size: .

CDR3: CSGGQGAYGYTF
DNA: TGCAGCGGGGGACAGGGGGCCTATGGCTACACCTTC
D: TRBD1
V: TRBV29-1
J: TRBJ1-2
size: .

CDR3: CASGSEGNTIYF
DNA: TGTGCTAGTGGTTCGGAGGGAAACACCATATATTTT
D: .
V: TRBV12-5
J: TRBJ1-3
size: .

CDR3: CASSLLASGRAQFF
DNA: TGTGCCAGCAGTTTATTAGCTAGCGGGAGGGCGCAGTTCTTC
D: TRBD2
V: TRBV27
J: TRBJ2-1
size: .

CDR3: CASSLWQGAYEQYF
DNA: TGTGCCAGCAGCTTGTGGCAGGGGGCCTACGAGCAGTACTTC
D: TRBD1
V: TRBV5-5
J: TRBJ2-7
size: .

CDR3: CASTLGAGDGNTEAFF
DNA: TGCGCCAGCACCCTGGGGGCAGGGGATGGGAACACTGAAGCTTTCTTT
D: .
V: TRBV5-1
J: TRBJ1-1
size: .

CDR3: CSGNRGSSYNEQFF
DNA: TGCAGCGGTAACAGGGGGAGCTCCTACAATGAGCAGTTCTTC
D: TRBD1
V: TRBV29-1
J: TRBJ2-1
size: .

CDR3: CASSIPPGDRGYQETQYF
DNA: TGTGCCAGTAGCATACCCCCGGGGGACAGGGGGTACCAAGAGACCCAGTACTTC
D: TRBD1
V: TRBV19
J: TRBJ2-5
size: .

CDR3: CASSLARGVGGYTF
DNA: TGCGCCAGCAGCTTGGCCAGAGGAGTGGGTGGCTACACCTTC
D: .
V: TRBV5-1
J: TRBJ1-2
size: .

CDR3: CASSEGGDEQFF
DNA: TGTGCCAGCAGTGAAGGGGGGGATGAGCAGTTCTTC
D: .
V: TRBV2
J: TRBJ2-1
size: .

CDR3: CASSSRQGAVGGYTF
DNA: TGTGCCAGCAGCTCAAGACAGGGGGCGGTGGGTGGCTACACCTTC
D: TRBD1
V: TRBV7-8
J: TRBJ1-2
size: few

CDR3: CASSFGLAYTGELFF
DNA: TGTGCCAGCAGCTTCGGACTAGCGTACACCGGGGAGCTGTTTTTT
D: TRBD2
V: TRBV5-4
J: TRBJ2-2
size: .

CDR3: CASRGQLNQPQHF
DNA: TGTGCCAGCAGGGGACAGCTCAATCAGCCCCAGCATTTT
D: TRBD1
V: TRBV2
J: TRBJ1-5
size: .

CDR3: CSGRQERNTEAFF
DNA: TGCAGCGGCCGACAGGAGAGGAACACTGAAGCTTTCTTT
D: .
V: TRBV29-1
J: TRBJ1-1
size: .

CDR3: CASSLSSSSYNEQFF
DNA: TGTGCCAGCAGCTTAAGTAGTAGCTCCTACAATGAGCAGTTCTTC
D: .
V: TRBV5-4
J: TRBJ2-1
size: .

CDR3: CASSSTSSPLYEQYF
DNA: TGTGCCAGCAGCAGTACTAGTTCGCCGTTGTACGAGCAGTACTTC
D: .
V: TRBV9
J: TRBJ2-7
size: many

CDR3: CATSRDWRLSVPDEQFF
DNA: TGTGCCACCAGCAGAGATTGGAGACTCTCGGTTCCCGATGAGCAGTTCTTC
D: .
V: TRBV15
J: TRBJ2-1
size: once

CDR3: CASCPSVLAKNIQYF
DNA: TGTGCCAGCTGTCCGAGCGTCCTAGCCAAAAACATTCAGTACTTC
D: .
V: TRBV2
J: TRBJ2-4
size: few

CDR3: CASRGTDQPQHF
DNA: TGTGCCAGCAGAGGGACAGATCAGCCCCAGCATTTT
D: TRBD1
V: TRBV6-4
J: TRBJ1-5
size: .

CDR3: CASSWDRGTEAFF
DNA: TGTGCCAGCAGTTGGGACAGGGGGACTGAAGCTTTCTTT
D: TRBD1
V: TRBV12-3/TRBV12-4
J: TRBJ1-1
size: .

CDR3: CASSSGWGLSYEQYF
DNA: TGTGCCAGCAGCTCCGGGTGGGGGCTCTCCTACGAGCAGTACTTC
D: .
V: TRBV5-4
J: TRBJ2-7
size: .

CDR3: CASSGSAGGLTDTQYF
DNA: TGTGCCAGCAGTGGGTCGGCGGGAGGGCTCACAGATACGCAGTATTTT
D: TRBD2
V: TRBV27
J: TRBJ2-3
size: .

CDR3: CAWSGPGVWDYNSPLHF
DNA: TGTGCCTGGAGTGGGCCAGGGGTTTGGGACTATAATTCACCCCTCCACTTT
D: .
V: TRBV30
J: TRBJ1-6
size: .

CDR3: CASSLTRLGLIANYGYTF
DNA: TGTGCCAGCAGCTTGACCCGGCTTGGGCTTATTGCAAACTATGGCTACACCTTC
D: .
V: TRBV5-4
J: TRBJ1-2
size: few

CDR3: CASSLDGGNYGYTF
DNA: TGTGCCAGCAGTTTAGATGGGGGGAACTATGGCTACACCTTC
D: .
V: TRBV27
J: TRBJ1-2
size: .

CDR3: CASSFGGTSAGEQYF
DNA: TGTGCCAGCAGCTTCGGTGGGACTAGCGCCGGCGAGCAGTACTTC
D: TRBD2
V: TRBV11-3
J: TRBJ2-7
size: .

CDR3: CASSPPSGAAYNEQFF
DNA: TGTGCCAGCTCACCACCTAGCGGGGCCGCTTACAATGAGCAGTTCTTC
D: TRBD2
V: TRBV18
J: TRBJ2-1
size: .

CDR3: CASSPETGGGYGYTF
DNA: TGCGCCAGCAGCCCAGAGACAGGGGGCGGCTATGGCTACACCTTC
D: TRBD1
V: TRBV5-1
J: TRBJ1-2
size: .

CDR3: CASRGLAWSDEQFF
DNA: TGTGCCAGCAGAGGACTAGCGTGGAGTGACGAGCAGTTCTTC
D: TRBD2
V: TRBV3-1/TRBV3-2
J: TRBJ2-1
size: .

CDR3: CASKRTGRYGYTF
DNA: TGTGCCAGCAAGCGGACAGGACGGTATGGCTACACCTTC
D: TRBD1
V: TRBV6-5
J: TRBJ1-2
size: .

CDR3: CASSQEAGGSLHF
DNA: TGTGCCAGCAGCCAAGAAGCGGGTGGTTCCCTCCACTTT
D: .
V: TRBV3-1/TRBV3-2
J: TRBJ1-6
size: .

CDR3: CATSRRGLADSYEQYF
DNA: TGTGCCACCAGCAGACGTGGACTAGCGGATAGTTACGAGCAGTACTTC
D: TRBD2
V: TRBV15
J: TRBJ2-7
size: .

CDR3: CASSEMRGRRTEAFF
DNA: TGCGCCAGCAGTGAGATGAGGGGGCGGCGTACTGAAGCTTTCTTT
D: TRBD1
V: TRBV10-1
J: TRBJ1-1
size: .

CDR3: CASSVPILADHSYEQYF
DNA: TGTGCCAGCTCCGTCCCTATCCTAGCGGACCATTCCTACGAGCAGTACTTC
D: TRBD2
V: TRBV2
J: TRBJ2-7
size: .

CDR3: CASSFGTDTQYF
DNA: TGCGCCAGCAGCTTCGGGACAGATACGCAGTATTTT
D: .
V: TRBV5-1
J: TRBJ2-3
size: .

CDR3: CASSLTSGGYNEQFF
DNA: TGCGCCAGCAGCTTGACTAGCGGGGGATACAATGAGCAGTTCTTC
D: TRBD2
V: TRBV5-1
J: TRBJ2-1
size: few

CDR3: CASSYAPGSTYEQYF
DNA: TGTGCCAGCAGTTACGCTCCTGGCAGTACCTACGAGCAGTACTTC
D: .
V: TRBV6-5
J: TRBJ2-7
size: once

CDR3: CASSLPGQSSYEQYF
DNA: TGTGCCAGCAGCTTACCGGGACAGAGCTCCTACGAGCAGTACTTC
D: TRBD1
V: TRBV13
J: TRBJ2-7
size: .